This T cell receptor beta chain emerged from a study of cytomegalovirus exposure and HLA in healthy donors. Sequencing was performed with immunoSEQ multiplex PCR; in TCRdb, only in-frame clones are kept and a portion is missing. The table shows about 57,000 clones, with approximately 93% occurring only once. As for this clone: Its antigen remains unidentified.

General study findings and limits: Both high specificity and high sensitivity reportedly marked the classifier's diagnosis of cytomegalovirus status. Researchers counted 164 TCR beta chains as cytomegalovirus-associated. CMV antigen specificity was confirmed in vitro for a few CMV-associated chains.

Per the germline V gene, CDR1 is SGHKS and CDR2 is YYEKEE (reference sequence). The V segment lost 5 bases and the J segment 8 bases; nucleotides outside the gene matches: 3. The CDR3 sequence is 13 residues long. The rearrangement links TRBV5-5 to TRBJ1-6; TRBD1 matches 8 bases. The TCR originated in a woman younger than 30 in good health and CMV-seronegative. Material for sequencing was PBMCs. CDR3 in amino acids: CASSLTGDSPLHF. CDR3 nucleotide sequence: TGTGCCAGCAGTTTGACAGGGGATTCACCCCTCCACTTT. The full variable domain, with the rest looked up from reference TRBV5-5 and TRBJ1-6, is DAGVTQSPTHLIKTRGQQVTLRCSPISGHKSVSWYQQVLGQGPQFIFQYYEKEERGRGNFPDRFSARQFPNYSSELNVNALLLGDSALYLCASSLTGDSPLHFGNGTRLTVT.